The subject of this entry is one TCR beta chain. Its target is not known. These data belong to a study of PD-1 blockade in classical Hodgkin lymphoma. Study-level information: Nivolumab was administered to patients intravenously at 3 mg/kg every 2 weeks. Whole-study findings and limits: TCR diversity at baseline was reported to be reduced in newly diagnosed patients relative to healthy donors. There remain no defined causes for the repertoire differences, which possibly reflect disease activity or prior therapy.

The CDR3 is 16 amino acids. Germline V gives CDR1 KGHSH, CDR2 LQKENI. V was pared by 6 bases and J by 0 bases, with 6 bases of the junction left unmatched. The patients all showed relapse after autologous stem cell transplantation, while their brentuximab vedotin exposure varied. Produced via immunoSEQ multiplex PCR; TCRdb's table is partial and in-frame only. The table shows 20,000 to 25,000 clones, with 70% to 85% occurring only once. The material sequenced was peripheral blood mononuclear cells (PBMCs), taken at baseline. This sequence joins TRBV18 and TRBJ2-2, with 8 bases matching TRBD2. The clonotype comes from a human donor with classical Hodgkin lymphoma. CDR3 protein: CASSPWTSPNTGELFF. In DNA form, the CDR3 reads TGTGCCAGCTCTCCCTGGACTAGCCCGAACACCGGGGAGCTGTTTTTT.